This TCR beta chain is drawn from a study of graft-versus-host responses after intestinal transplantation. Findings and limits, study-wide: Early post-transplant HvG declines showed an association with peak circulating GvH clone levels.

This table comes from immunoSEQ multiplex PCR, and its TCRdb copy is limited to in-frame clones, with some not included. This sample has about 3,000 clones, with roughly 32% found just once. Post-reaction sorting isolated proliferating CFSE-low CD3+CD4+ and CD3+CD8+ responders. The germline V gene encodes CDR1 SGHAT and CDR2 FQDESV (reference sequence). The CDR3 spans 13 residues. The V gene lost 2 bases and the J gene lost 4 bases, with 8 bases spanning the gap. The clonotype was recovered from a human patient who was an organ donor for intestinal transplantation. The specimen was alloreactive CD4+ T cells from a mixed lymphocyte reaction culture, collected before transplantation. The subset here: CFSE-low proliferating T cells sorted from roughly 6-day pre-transplant mixed lymphocyte reaction (GvH or HvG direction). The chain links TRBV11-1 to TRBJ2-5; D not resolved. DNA of the CDR3: TGTGCCAGCAGCTTACGGTCGGGAGAGACCCAGTACTTC. Amino acid sequence: CASSLRSGETQYF.